The 21 T cell receptor beta chains below all came from one sample that was sequenced in a study of cytomegalovirus exposure and HLA in healthy donors. A multiplex PCR was run with 60 Vbeta primers and 13 Jbeta primers. Clones were read by immunoSEQ multiplex PCR, and TCRdb kept only the in-frame ones, dropping some. The table shows about 130,000 clones, with less than 80% occurring only once. Sequencing used PBMCs. The receptors derive from a female donor in good health and CMV-seropositive.

The chain uses TRBV2 and TRBJ2-7; 11 nucleotides align to TRBD2. This CDR3 is built from 14 residues. The V gene end was trimmed by 6 bases and the J gene end by 6 bases; junction bases not matched to a gene: 7. The germline V gene encodes CDR1 SNHLY and CDR2 FYNNEI. CDR3 region: CASSSLAGASEQYF. The DNA of the CDR3 is TGTGCCAGCAGCTCACTAGCGGGAGCCTCCGAGCAGTACTTC.

The chain has TRBV30 and TRBJ1-3, with D hard to call. CDR1 and CDR2 (germline): GTSNPN, SVGIG (reference sequence). CDR3 length: 13 amino acids. CDR3 amino acids: CAQTVNSGNTIYF. The CDR3 nucleotides read TGTGCTCAAACAGTTAACTCTGGAAACACCATATATTTT.

This clone was picked up a small number of times. This chain uses TRBV27 with TRBJ2-1, with 8 bases that match TRBD2. The length of the CDR3 is 14 residues. Germline lookup yields CDR1 MNHEY and CDR2 SMNVEV (reference sequence). Trimming removed 3 bases from V and 9 bases from J; junction bases left unmatched: 7. The CDR3 spells CASSFGGAGFEQFF. The CDR3 coding sequence is TGTGCCAGCAGTTTCGGGGGGGCCGGGTTTGAGCAGTTCTTC.

The chain has TRBV11-1 and TRBJ2-2; 10 bases are a match to TRBD1. Trimming took 6 bases from V and 4 from J; bases not matched to a gene: 2. The CDR3 runs to 14 residues. The germline CDR1 and CDR2 sequences are SGHAT and FQDESV (reference sequence). The CDR3 reads CASSWTGGTGELFF. The CDR3 coding sequence is TGTGCCAGCAGTTGGACAGGGGGCACCGGGGAGCTGTTTTTT.

The V and J genes are TRBV18 and TRBJ1-1, with TRBD1 as a possible D gene (6 bases). Germline CDR1 KGHSH, CDR2 LQKENI. The length of the CDR3 is 12 residues. Between the trimmed V and J ends, which lost 5 bases and 5 bases, there was a span of 9 bases. The CDR3 region is CASSMQGTEAFF. DNA for the CDR3: TGTGCCAGCTCAATGCAGGGGACTGAAGCTTTCTTT.

Written as DNA, the CDR3 is TGTGCCAGCAGCCAAGATTACCGACAGACGCAGTACTTC. This sequence encodes CASSQDYRQTQYF. This chain links TRBV14 with TRBJ2-7; TRBD1 might be the D (5 bases). Per the germline V gene, CDR1 is SGHDN and CDR2 is FVKESK. The CDR3 contains 13 residues. V dropped 0 bases and J dropped 9 bases, with 12 bases sitting between them.

The genes are TRBV10-3 and TRBJ2-7, with 11 bases fitting TRBD1. Looked up from germline, CDR1 is ENHRY and CDR2 is SYGVKD. V gave up 6 bases and J gave up 4 bases; unmatched junction bases: 5. The CDR3 runs to 14 residues. The DNA of the CDR3 is TGTGCCATCAGAAAGGACAGGGGGCGATACGAGCAGTACTTC. The encoded protein is CAIRKDRGRYEQYF.

V usage is TRBV7-6 and J usage is TRBJ2-1; tentatively, D is TRBD1 (5 bases). CDR1 SGHVS and CDR2 FNYEAQ come from the germline V gene. The CDR3 sequence is 15 residues long. V was trimmed by 2 bases and J by 3 bases, leaving 11 bases between them. CDR3 DNA sequence: TGTGCCAGCAGCTTATTTATTCAGGGCTACAATGAGCAGTTCTTC. Translating gives CASSLFIQGYNEQFF. Based on the CDR3 plus reference TRBV7-6 and TRBJ2-1, the full variable domain is GAGVSQSPRYKVTKRGQDVALRCDPISGHVSLYWYRQALGQGPEFLTYFNYEAQQDKSGLPNDRFSAERPEGSISTLTIQRTEQRDSAMYRCASSLFIQGYNEQFFGPGTRLTVL.

V and J are TRBV25-1 and TRBJ1-4; a weak D match, TRBD1 (6 bases). Trimming pared 1 base from V and 7 bases from J, leaving 13 bases between. The germline V gene has CDR1 MGHDK and CDR2 SYGVNS. This CDR3 comprises 15 residues. The CDR3 DNA sequence: TGTGCCAGCAGTGAATTCGGGAGGGGGGGTGAAAAACTGTTTTTT. Translated, it gives CASSEFGRGGEKLFF.

The CDR3 is CASSPRGGLTDTQYF. The DNA for the CDR3 is TGTGCCAGCTCCCCCCGGGGGGGTCTCACAGATACGCAGTATTTT. V is TRBV18 and J is TRBJ2-3, with 8 nucleotides matching TRBD2. The CDR3 is made up of 15 amino acids. The germline V gene has CDR1 KGHSH and CDR2 LQKENI. V lost 6 bases to trimming and J lost 2 bases; unmatched junction nucleotides: 7.

The chain is built from TRBV7-2 and TRBJ2-7, with 7 bases aligning to TRBD2. V lost 4 bases and J lost 4; bases outside the gene matches: 7. Germline V gives CDR1 SGHTA, CDR2 FQGNSA. The CDR3 runs 14 residues. The CDR3 is CASSSAGVEYEQYF. DNA for the CDR3: TGTGCCAGCAGCTCGGCGGGAGTGGAATACGAGCAGTACTTC.

The chain carries TRBV5-1 and TRBJ1-3, with D perhaps TRBD1 (5 bases). Germline assignment: CDR1 SGHRS and CDR2 YFSETQ. V was cut by 4 bases and J by 1 base, with 15 bases left in between. The CDR3 is 16 residues long. The CDR3 nucleotides are TGCGCCAGCAGCGCAAGGCAGGGAAAATCTGGAAACACCATATATTTT. It yields the protein CASSARQGKSGNTIYF.

This clone has more than one count but fewer than ten. The chain employs TRBV6-1 and TRBJ2-3, with TRBD1 as a possible D gene (6 bases). The CDR3 consists of 15 residues. Germline V gives CDR1 MNHNS, CDR2 SASEGT. V gave up 5 bases and J gave up 0 bases, with 12 bases separating them. CDR3 region: CASSKDSLSTDTQYF. DNA of the CDR3: TGTGCCAGCAGTAAGGACAGCCTGAGCACAGATACGCAGTATTTT.

A few counts support this clone. The V gene is TRBV5-5, the J gene TRBJ1-1; TRBD1 agrees at 8 bases. This CDR3 is 15 amino acids long. CDR1 and CDR2 from the germline V gene are SGHKS and YYEKEE (reference sequence). The V segment lost 4 bases and the J segment 4 bases; nucleotides outside the gene matches: 9. The CDR3 DNA reads TGTGCCAGCAGCGGGGTACAGGGGGTTACCACTGAAGCTTTCTTT. Translation: CASSGVQGVTTEAFF.

The chain carries TRBV2 and TRBJ1-2; D is ambiguous. V lost 1 base and J 4 bases, leaving 10 bases between the germline ends. This CDR3 is 14 amino acids long. Germline CDR1 SNHLY, CDR2 FYNNEI. CDR3 DNA: TGTGCCAGCAGTGAAGTGGGGAGGAGCTATGGCTACACCTTC. It specifies CASSEVGRSYGYTF.

The chain carries TRBV25-1 and TRBJ2-7; 14 nucleotides align to TRBD2. Germline V gene sequence: CDR1 MGHDK, CDR2 SYGVNS. V shed 3 bases and J 1 base; nucleotides not matched to a gene: 5. This CDR3 has 17 residues. As DNA, the CDR3 is TGTGCCAGCAGTGACGGGACTAGCGGGAGAGGGTCCTACGAGCAGTACTTC. The encoded protein is CASSDGTSGRGSYEQYF.

This clone is a singleton in its sample. The chain couples TRBV6-1 to TRBJ2-1; 10 bases line up with TRBD2. Germline V gives CDR1 MNHNS, CDR2 SASEGT. Trimming took 3 bases from V and 8 from J; bases not matched to a gene: 7. The CDR3 extends over 15 amino acids. The CDR3 sequence is CASSDKRGGRDEQFF. The CDR3 region has the DNA TGTGCCAGCAGTGATAAGCGGGGGGGCCGAGATGAGCAGTTCTTC.

This sequence joins TRBV6-5 and TRBJ2-7, with D unclear. V was pared by 2 bases and J by 5 bases, with 16 bases between. The CDR3 consists of 15 residues. CDR1 is MNHEY, CDR2 SVGAGI, per germline. Here the CDR3 DNA reads TGTGCCAGCAGTTACATGCGGTCCTTGTCCCACGAGCAGTACTTC. This encodes CASSYMRSLSHEQYF.

This clone has more than one count but fewer than ten. The chain has TRBV6-6 and TRBJ1-5; D uncertain. The germline V gene encodes CDR1 MNHNY and CDR2 SVGAGI (reference sequence). There are 14 residues in the CDR3. V dropped 2 bases and J dropped 7 bases, with 12 bases sitting between them. The CDR3 region has the DNA TGTGCCAGCAGTTACCGGGGAGGAGGCCAGCCCCAGCATTTT. This sequence encodes CASSYRGGGQPQHF.

The chain recombines TRBV11-2 with TRBJ1-5; 7 positions match TRBD1. Germline V lookup: CDR1 SGHAT, CDR2 FQNNGV. This CDR3 comprises 14 residues. V trimming: 5 bases; J trimming: 1 base; junction bases outside the gene matches: 2. The CDR3 loop reads CASSDRVSNQPQHF. For the CDR3, the DNA is TGTGCCAGCAGCGACAGGGTAAGCAATCAGCCCCAGCATTTT.

This sequence joins TRBV7-9 and TRBJ2-2, with unresolved D. Germline V gene data show CDR1 as SEHNR and CDR2 as FQNEAQ (reference sequence). V was cut by 5 bases and J by 4 bases, with 14 bases left in between. This CDR3 region has 15 residues. CDR3 residues: CASSPAQALTGELFF. In DNA form, the CDR3 reads TGTGCCAGCAGCCCGGCTCAGGCCCTCACCGGGGAGCTGTTTTTT.